Listed here are 13 T cell receptor beta chains from one sample, sequenced in a study of cytomegalovirus exposure and HLA in healthy donors (dated by TCRdb to about 2017). Libraries were built with the immunoSEQ multiplex PCR assay. For the multiplex PCR, a mixture combining 60 forward primers for TCR Vbeta segments and 13 reverse primers for TCR Jbeta segments was used. TCRdb took this table from immuneACCESS and kept in-frame rearrangements with V and J called. Such tables lack part of the clones; where checked against another copy, unresolved V genes explain under half of the gap, and the rest is unexplained. The sample yields about 120,000 clones; over 70% were counted once. Together, the top ten hold 0.95% to 1.5% of the sample. The sequencing input was PBMCs. Source of these receptors: a female donor in good health and CMV-seronegative.

This clone came up a few times. This chain connects TRBV6-5 to TRBJ1-5; 11 nucleotides line up with TRBD1. J was trimmed by 5 bases and V by 5 bases; bases with no gene match: 5. Germline V gene lookup returns CDR1 MNHEY and CDR2 SVGAGI. CDR3 size: 15 residues. DNA of the CDR3: TGTGCCAGCAGTCGGGACAGGGGGGAATATCAGCCCCAGCATTTT. It translates to CASSRDRGEYQPQHF.

V is TRBV2 and J is TRBJ2-1; D gene ambiguous. Trimming stripped 3 bases from V and 8 bases from J, with 11 bases between. The germline V gene has CDR1 SNHLY and CDR2 FYNNEI. This CDR3 contains 13 residues. In DNA, the CDR3 is TGTGCCAGCAGTGAGTCGCACTCCCATGAGCAGTTCTTC. It is translated as CASSESHSHEQFF.

This chain uses TRBV13 with TRBJ2-5, with TRBD1 as a possible D gene (6 bases). Per the germline V gene, CDR1 is PRHDT and CDR2 is FYEKMQ (reference sequence). V lost 4 bases and J lost 5, with 14 bases in between. The length of the CDR3 is 14 residues. CDR3 DNA: TGTGCCAGCAGCTCTCGGCCCCAGGGGGAGACCCAGTACTTC. It is translated as CASSSRPQGETQYF.

The chain recombines TRBV18 with TRBJ1-1, with TRBD1 matching over 8 bases. Germline values: CDR1 KGHSH, CDR2 LQKENI. Trimming cost V 1 base and J 5 bases; bases outside gene matches: 6. The CDR3 has 15 amino acids. The CDR3: CASSPLGTGGTEAFF. The CDR3 nucleotides are TGTGCCAGCTCACCACTCGGGACAGGTGGAACTGAAGCTTTCTTT.

The chain recombines TRBV6-5 with TRBJ1-1; no clear D gene. V was shortened by 6 bases and J by 1 base, with 9 bases between the two germline ends. From germline, CDR1 is MNHEY and CDR2 SVGAGI. CDR3 size: 13 residues. The CDR3, as DNA: TGTGCCAGCAGCTCACCGGGGAACACTGAAGCTTTCTTT. Its protein is CASSSPGNTEAFF.

The gene calls are TRBV19 and TRBJ1-4; 7 nucleotides agree with TRBD1. V dropped 7 bases and J dropped 8; count of bases not matched to a gene: 16. Germline values: CDR1 LNHDA, CDR2 SQIVND (reference sequence). This CDR3 region has 16 residues. This chain's CDR3 is CASTRFDRASGEKLFF. Written as DNA, the CDR3 is TGTGCCAGTACCCGGTTTGACAGGGCGTCAGGAGAAAAACTGTTTTTT.

The chain uses TRBV18 and TRBJ1-3; no clear D. Germline V gene sequence: CDR1 KGHSH, CDR2 LQKENI. V was cut by 4 bases and J by 1 base, with 14 bases left in between. The CDR3 sequence is 16 residues long. The CDR3 DNA reads as TGTGCCAGCTCACTATCCGGTCCTACGTCTGGAAACACCATATATTTT. It translates to CASSLSGPTSGNTIYF.

This chain joins TRBV15 and TRBJ2-1, with a weak D call TRBD1 (6 bases). With 0 bases removed from V and 12 bases from J, the gap between germline ends came to 12 bases. Germline values: CDR1 LNHNV, CDR2 YYDKDF (reference sequence). This CDR3 has 13 amino acids. The CDR3 coding sequence is TGTGCCACCAGCAGAGAGAAGGCAGGGGTGCAGTTCTTC. Its protein product is CATSREKAGVQFF. Using reference TRBV15 and TRBJ2-1 for the parts outside the CDR3, the full variable domain is DAMVIQNPRYQVTQFGKPVTLSCSQTLNHNVMYWYQQKSSQAPKLLFHYYDKDFNNEADTPDNFQSRRPNTSFCFLDIRSPGLGDTAMYLCATSREKAGVQFFGPGTRLTVL.

The chain links TRBV27 to TRBJ1-2, with TRBD1 matching 8 bases. CDR1 is MNHEY, CDR2 SMNVEV, per germline (reference sequence). J was trimmed by 4 bases and V by 3 bases; bases with no gene match: 7. This CDR3 region has 15 residues. CDR3 nucleotides: TGTGCCAGCAGTTTTTCAGGGGGCGGGGGCTATGGCTACACCTTC. This gives the protein CASSFSGGGGYGYTF.

The CDR3 region is CAWRPQGGQPQHF. The CDR3 coding sequence is TGTGCCTGGAGGCCTCAGGGAGGACAGCCCCAGCATTTT. The chain couples TRBV30 to TRBJ1-5; D is perhaps TRBD1 (5 bases). The CDR3 contains 13 residues. Germline lookup yields CDR1 GTSNPN and CDR2 SVGIG (reference sequence). V lost 3 bases, J lost 7 bases, and 13 bases lay in between.

This chain uses TRBV6-1 with TRBJ2-7, with D possibly TRBD1 on 5 matching bases. Germline CDR1 reads MNHNS; CDR2 reads SASEGT. The CDR3 sequence is 16 residues long. Trimming took off 0 bases at V and 6 bases at J, with 18 bases between the two ends. The CDR3 here is CASSEALPGYAIEQYF. The CDR3 DNA sequence: TGTGCCAGCAGTGAAGCACTTCCAGGGTATGCGATCGAGCAGTACTTC.

The count of this clone is one. This chain links TRBV19 with TRBJ1-1; 7 bases agree with TRBD1. Per the germline V gene, CDR1 is LNHDA and CDR2 is SQIVND (reference sequence). There are 14 residues in the CDR3. Trimming cost V 7 bases and J 2 bases; bases outside gene matches: 7. DNA for the CDR3: TGTGCCAGTAACGCGGGACAGCCAAACACTGAAGCTTTCTTT. Protein: CASNAGQPNTEAFF.

The V call is TRBV5-4, the J call TRBJ2-7; tentative D call: TRBD1 (5 bases). Germline V gene data show CDR1 as SGHNT and CDR2 as YYREEE (reference sequence). CDR3 length equals 13 residues. V was pared by 2 bases and J by 4 bases, with 10 bases between. CDR3 loop: CASSLGARYEQYF. As DNA, the CDR3 is TGTGCCAGCAGCTTAGGGGCCCGATACGAGCAGTACTTC.